What follows is one T cell receptor beta chain and its context. The clone's antigen remains unknown. No qualities accompany the bases; no much larger clone lies one base away. Only healthy Caucasian donors were included. The twin cohort consisted of three pairs of female monozygotic twins, all aged roughly 18 to 29 years. Positive isolation kits from Invitrogen were used to isolate the CD4+ and CD8+ T cell populations. The sample belongs to a study of identical twins (dated by TCRdb to 2016 to 2017). A note on the overall study: To test whether fetal clonotypes persist, this study deep-sequenced TCR alpha and beta repertoires from monozygotic twins, from unrelated adults of various ages, and from cord blood. To rule out contamination, the twin experiments were replicated at different times with different library preparation protocols.

On the study overall, not on this receptor specifically: Abundant cord blood beta clonotypes had fewer insertions, young adult naive repertoires showed a similar but weaker trend, and memory repertoires showed no such trend. Out-of-frame TCR alpha sequences shared between twins showed an excess of low generation-probability sequences compared with coincidental sharing between unrelated individuals. In monozygotic twins, recombination models systematically underestimated out-of-frame TCR alpha sharing, but the models matched the sharing seen between unrelated individuals. Invariant T cells such as MAIT and iNKT could partly confound zero-insertion analyses, although diverse VJ usage argued against such confounding for most clonotypes. In beta out-of-frame sequences, excess twin sharing was weaker, because having fewer shared sequences lowered the signal-to-noise ratio. Conclusions relied on cross-sectional statistical analysis, since the same donors could not be followed over many years.

The CDR1 and CDR2 encoded by the germline V gene are LGHNA and YSLEER. Ends trimmed: V by 0 bases, J by 3 bases; bases unmatched to a gene: 7. Spanning cysteine to phenylalanine, the CDR3 consists of 16 amino acids. Solely the CDR3 DNA is kept, with 48 bases framed from the first base. Libraries were made using 5' RACE. The run used an Illumina HiSeq 2000. Template switching introduced a universal primer binding site; the final cDNA contained a unique molecular identifier, enabling accurate counting of TCR cDNA molecules. Specific primers in the conserved constant-segment region were used to synthesize first-strand cDNA for TCR alpha and beta chains. Each cDNA library was double barcoded, with a SMART-Mk sample barcode plus Illumina barcodes, to control for contamination. TruSeq adapter sequences and Illumina sample barcodes were added in two successive PCR steps. Sequencing of the TCR alpha and beta cDNA libraries was done on the Illumina HiSeq platform using custom primers. In the authors' own workflow: MiGEC processed the raw reads to extract unique molecular identifiers, while MiXCR was used to determine the CDR3 positions. Recombination models were inferred per individual with the repgenHMM and IGoR tools using an EM algorithm. Shared clonotypes were analyzed with the tcR package in R, and sharing was normalized by the product of cloneset sizes. Out-of-frame nonproductive sequences were analyzed to study raw recombination free of thymic and clonal selection effects. In TCRdb, the public reads were trimmed at Q25 with fastp and aligned with MiXCR, with productive beta chains retained. Each CDR3 protein gets just one entry, which takes the most common genes and DNA from the rows behind it. It is TCRdb's table, rather than the study itself, that gives the V and J calls and clone size. Across this sample there are about 520,000 distinct CDR3 sequences, with roughly a fifth seen only once. The ten largest make up under 0.95% of the sample.

The same sample was also studied in work on T cells expressing NK-cell markers. From that second study: In sorted CD3+CD56+NKG2C+, CD3+CD56+NKG2C- and CD3+CD56-NKG2C+ T-cell subsets from several donors, TCR beta-chain repertoires were profiled. Seven of the eight sequenced donors were HCMV-seropositive and one was HCMV-seronegative. In several experiments an anti-gammadeltaTCR antibody was added to restrict sorting to alphabetaTCR-expressing T cells. In more than 5 donors, the dominant CD3+CD56+NKG2C+ clonotypes ranked among the top 10 CD8+ clonotypes, making up 1.0-7.0% of CD8+ T cells. Those dominant clonotypes were again the most abundant among CD3+CD56-NKG2C+ cells in a handful of donors, at about 28.3-65%. Whether the expanded NKG2C-expressing T cell clones were specific for HCMV antigens was left unclear. The eight sequenced donors were randomly selected healthy volunteers, three men and five women. To determine HCMV serostatus, a commercial ELISA kit was used to detect HCMV-specific IgG in serum. Reads were demultiplexed and grouped by UMI with MIGEC, and clonotypes were assembled and quantified with MiTCR. To exclude erroneous sequences, only TCR cDNA sequences supported by at least two reads were retained. Downstream repertoire analysis used the tcR package, and clonotypes were matched across fractions by CDR3 nucleotide sequence plus V segment. VDJmatch was used to annotate antigen specificity against VDJdb, with one amino acid substitution in CDR3 allowed.

Sequencing used CD4+ T cells sorted from blood. The chain is assembled from TRBV4-3 and TRBJ2-7; the central 8 bases match TRBD1. The source of this sequence is a woman between 18 and 29 years old in good health. In nucleotides, the sequence is TGCGCCAGCAGCCAAGATCGGGCAGGGGGCGGCTACGAGCAGTACTTC. This sequence encodes CASSQDRAGGGYEQYF.